One and the same sample provided the 21 T cell receptor beta chains below, sequenced in a study of T-cell reconstitution after alpha-beta-depleted transplantation in children. A library of TCRbeta sequences, prepared with unique molecular identifiers, was generated. TCRdb re-derived calls from the PCR reads in MiXCR, one entry per CDR3 protein. Of around 700,000 distinct CDR3 sequences in the sample, around 12% were seen once. This material consisted of PBMCs, taken before TCRalphabeta/CD19-depleted stem cell transplant. The origin of the receptors is a girl aged 2-10 years with congenital amegakaryocytic thrombocytopenia, due to receive a stem cell transplant.

There are many counts of this clonotype. The rearrangement uses TRBV5-1 and TRBJ1-5; 7 positions agree with TRBD1. Losses at the gene ends were 0 bases for V and 4 bases for J; bases not matched to a gene: 4. Germline assignment: CDR1 SGHRS and CDR2 YFSETQ. The CDR3 has 15 amino acids. The CDR3 here is CASSLAGGGNQPQHF. The CDR3 DNA sequence: TGCGCCAGCAGCTTGGCAGGGGGGGGAAATCAGCCCCAGCATTTT.

This clonotype was picked up many times. The chain recombines TRBV10-3 with TRBJ2-7, with D possibly matching TRBD2 (6 bases). The CDR3 is 15 amino acids. Per the germline V gene, CDR1 is ENHRY and CDR2 is SYGVKD. V lost 0 bases to trimming and J lost 3 bases, with 12 bases between them. The CDR3 sequence: CAISESSGEGYEQYF. The CDR3 DNA sequence: TGTGCCATCAGTGAGTCCTCGGGAGAGGGCTACGAGCAGTACTTC.

The V and J genes are TRBV5-1 and TRBJ2-7; TRBD2 matches at 7 bases. V gave up 1 base and J gave up 0 bases; unmatched junction bases: 4. CDR1 is SGHRS, CDR2 YFSETQ, per germline. The CDR3 runs 15 residues. The CDR3 loop reads CASSLFASGSYEQYF. The CDR3 nucleotides read TGCGCCAGCAGCTTGTTCGCTAGCGGCTCCTACGAGCAGTACTTC.

This clonotype was seen at least ten times. CDR3: CAISNSGRTYEQYF. CDR3 in DNA: TGTGCCATCAGTAATAGCGGGAGGACCTACGAGCAGTACTTC. The V call is TRBV10-3, the J call TRBJ2-7; 10 positions match TRBD2. The CDR3 consists of 14 residues. CDR1 is ENHRY and CDR2 is SYGVKD in the germline V gene. With 5 bases clipped from V and 2 bases from J, the junction kept 3 bases outside the gene matches.

The V call is TRBV18, the J call TRBJ1-3; D is uncertain. V was shortened by 2 bases and J by 0 bases, with 5 bases between the two germline ends. The CDR3 is made up of 14 amino acids. CDR1 and CDR2 (germline): KGHSH, LQKENI. Written as DNA, the CDR3 is TGTGCCAGCTCACCATCGGTCTCTGGAAACACCATATATTTT. This gives the protein CASSPSVSGNTIYF.

This clonotype was observed at least ten times. The chain links TRBV12-3 or TRBV12-4 to TRBJ2-7; 13 bases agree with TRBD2. The CDR3 covers 14 residues. Unmatched junction bases numbered 2, after V lost 5 bases and J lost 4 bases. As DNA, the CDR3 is TGTGCCAGCAGTGAGGGACTAGCGGGATACGAGCAGTACTTC. It codes for CASSEGLAGYEQYF.

This clonotype was seen a handful of times. The chain links TRBV5-1 to TRBJ2-5; the match to TRBD2 covers 9 bases. CDR3 length: 15 amino acids. With V trimmed by 2 bases and J by 5 bases, 7 bases remained unmatched. Germline V gene data show CDR1 as SGHRS and CDR2 as YFSETQ. As DNA, the CDR3 is TGCGCCAGCAGCTTAGCTAGCGGGGCTAGCGAGACCCAGTACTTC. Its protein product is CASSLASGASETQYF.

The gene calls are TRBV5-1 and TRBJ2-7; D uncertain. This CDR3 region has 14 residues. Trimming pared 4 bases from V and 4 bases from J, leaving 15 bases between. Germline CDR1 reads SGHRS; CDR2 reads YFSETQ. The CDR3 loop reads CASSRSGVEYEQYF. CDR3 sequence (DNA): TGCGCCAGCAGCCGGTCAGGAGTTGAGTACGAGCAGTACTTC.

This clonotype has a count of ten or more. The J gene is TRBJ2-2, the V gene TRBV5-1; D gene uncertain. Trimming took off 4 bases at V and 4 bases at J, with 8 bases between the two ends. Germline CDR1 reads SGHRS; CDR2 reads YFSETQ. This CDR3 has 13 amino acids. This chain's CDR3 is CASSMAGTGELFF. In DNA, the CDR3 is TGCGCCAGCAGCATGGCTGGCACCGGGGAGCTGTTTTTT.

The chain has TRBV28 and TRBJ2-2; no definite D call. CDR3 length equals 14 residues. CDR1 is MDHEN and CDR2 is SYDVKM in the germline V gene. Trimming removed 7 bases at V and 0 bases at J, with 9 bases between. DNA of the CDR3: TGTGCCAGCAAGGCAGGCACGAACACCGGGGAGCTGTTTTTT. It specifies CASKAGTNTGELFF.

The sample holds a few counts of this clonotype. The chain combines TRBV29-1 with TRBJ2-7; a weak D match, TRBD2 (5 bases). V dropped 3 bases and J dropped 2 bases, with 14 bases sitting between them. The CDR3 runs to 14 residues. Germline CDR1 is SQVTM and CDR2 is ANQGSEA. CDR3 bases: TGCAGCGTTGACATGGACTTCCCCCCCTACGAGCAGTACTTC. This gives the protein CSVDMDFPPYEQYF.

The rearrangement uses TRBV18 and TRBJ1-2; 11 bases match TRBD1. The CDR3 covers 15 residues. V trimming: 3 bases; J trimming: 6 bases; junction bases outside the gene matches: 6. Germline CDR1 reads KGHSH; CDR2 reads LQKENI. This chain's CDR3 is CASSPNLGQGDGYTF. DNA for the CDR3: TGTGCCAGCTCACCCAACTTGGGACAGGGGGATGGCTACACCTTC. The full variable domain, rest sourced from reference TRBV18 and TRBJ1-2, is NAGVMQNPRHLVRRRGQEARLRCSPMKGHSHVYWYRQLPEEGLKFMVYLQKENIIDESGMPKERFSAEFPKEGPSILRIQQVVRGDSAAYFCASSPNLGQGDGYTFGSGTRLTVV.

The sample holds many counts of this clonotype. The gene calls are TRBV12-3 or TRBV12-4 and TRBJ1-4; 8 nucleotides agree with TRBD1. The CDR3 runs 14 residues. Germline trimming cut 6 bases from V and 8 bases from J; bases unmatched to any gene: 8. In DNA form, the CDR3 reads TGTGCCAGCAGCCTCAGGGGGCAAGGGGAAAAACTGTTTTTT. This sequence encodes CASSLRGQGEKLFF.

About this clonotype itself: A much larger clone sits a single nucleotide away, making a read error possible. V is TRBV20-1 and J is TRBJ2-1; 13 bases agree with TRBD2. The CDR3 has 17 amino acids. Germline V lookup: CDR1 DFQATT, CDR2 SNEGSKA (reference sequence). Here the CDR3 reads CCARDRTSGRGYNEQFF. The CDR3, as DNA: TGCTGTGCTAGGGACCGGACTAGCGGGAGAGGGTACAATGAGCAGTTCTTC.

This clonotype was seen at least ten times. The V gene is TRBV5-1, the J gene TRBJ2-2; 11 bases line up with TRBD1. This CDR3 comprises 19 residues. Germline CDR1 reads SGHRS; CDR2 reads YFSETQ. J was trimmed by 5 bases and V by 4 bases; bases with no gene match: 16. The chain's CDR3 is CASSPYLKGQGALTGELFF. The CDR3 DNA is TGCGCCAGCAGCCCTTACTTAAAAGGACAGGGGGCATTAACCGGGGAGCTGTTTTTT.

As regards this clonotype: A clone one base away is much larger, so this may be a read error. The chain's CDR3 is CASSSGGRVLADTQYF. Here the CDR3 DNA reads TGTGCCAGCAGTTCGGGAGGTCGGGTGCTCGCAGATACGCAGTATTTT. V and J are TRBV12-3 or TRBV12-4 and TRBJ2-3; the match to TRBD2 covers 7 bases. Trimming cost V 4 bases and J 4 bases; bases outside gene matches: 11. CDR3 length: 16 residues.

At least ten counts were recorded for this clonotype. This chain connects TRBV7-2 to TRBJ2-3; 7 positions match TRBD1. Trimming at V came to 6 bases and at J to 3 bases, leaving 3 bases not matched to a gene. Germline assignment: CDR1 SGHTA and CDR2 FQGNSA. The CDR3 has 13 amino acids. The CDR3: CASSLDRTDTQYF. CDR3 sequence (DNA): TGTGCCAGCAGTCTGGACAGGACAGATACGCAGTATTTT.

V is TRBV28 and J is TRBJ1-2, with 7 bases matching TRBD1. The V gene end was trimmed by 3 bases and the J gene end by 8 bases; junction bases not matched to a gene: 9. Per the germline V gene, CDR1 is MDHEN and CDR2 is SYDVKM. The CDR3 consists of 14 residues. In DNA, the CDR3 is TGTGCCAGCAGTTTGGGACAGTCTTCTGGGGGCTACACCTTC. It codes for CASSLGQSSGGYTF.

In this sample, this clonotype turned up many times. The chain combines TRBV12-3 or TRBV12-4 with TRBJ2-1; no firm D call. There are 13 residues in the CDR3. V was trimmed by 6 bases and J by 6 bases, leaving 12 bases between them. CDR3 in amino acids: CASSAASFNEQFF. CDR3 in DNA: TGTGCCAGCAGCGCAGCTTCTTTCAATGAGCAGTTCTTC.

This clonotype was seen ten or more times. In DNA form, the CDR3 reads TGCGCCAGCAGCTTGGAACAGAGCTCCTACAATGAGCAGTTCTTC. This gives the protein CASSLEQSSYNEQFF. This chain uses TRBV5-1 with TRBJ2-1; D gene uncertain. CDR3 length equals 15 residues. V was shortened by 0 bases and J by 0 bases, with 7 bases between the two germline ends. Germline V gives CDR1 SGHRS, CDR2 YFSETQ.

This clonotype was detected many times. The genes are TRBV20-1 and TRBJ2-7; D unclear. V lost 3 bases and J lost 6, with 9 bases in between. Germline V gives CDR1 DFQATT, CDR2 SNEGSKA (reference sequence). This CDR3 spans 11 amino acids. CDR3 coding DNA: TGCAGTGCTAGTAGGGTTCTCGAGCAGTACTTC. Translation gives CSASRVLEQYF.